Given below is one T cell receptor beta chain in context. These data belong to a study of CD8 T cells in Susac syndrome. With random hexamers, about 0.5 to 1 ug RNA was reverse transcribed. TCR beta CDR3 was amplified by immunoSEQ covering 54 Vbeta and 13 Jbeta. TCRdb fed the immunoSEQ multiplex PCR reads into MiXCR, producing one record per CDR3 protein. Altogether 150,000 to 200,000 distinct CDR3 sequences are present, 90% to 95% being singletons, with the ten largest covering about 0.13%. Germline V gene data show CDR1 as SQVTM and CDR2 as ANQGSEA. Trimming took 6 bases from V and 0 from J; bases not matched to a gene: 4. This CDR3 has 13 residues.

This receptor was obtained from a human donor in good health. The sequenced sample was CD4+ T cells from PBMCs. The chain couples TRBV29-1 to TRBJ2-7; 8 nucleotides agree with TRBD1. CDR3 amino acids: CSVTGVRSYEQYF. For the CDR3, the DNA is TGCAGCGTGACAGGGGTACGCTCCTACGAGCAGTACTTC.